The 19 T cell receptor beta chains given below trace back to one sample, sequenced in a study of CD8+CD57+ T cells in acquired aplastic anemia listed by TCRdb under 2018. The sequencer was an Illumina HiSeq 2000. Profiling of TCR beta VDJ combinations and CDR3 sequences used genomic DNA as the template. TCRdb reprocessing: public reads trimmed at Q25 with fastp, clones called with MiXCR, in-frame beta chains kept. Here each entry gathers all rows of one CDR3 protein and keeps the most common genes and DNA. The sample profile shows about 210,000 distinct CDR3 sequences; almost 35% of them were found once. The ten largest clones represent 1% to 1.3% of the sample. Sequenced input: sorted CD4+, CD8+, or CD8+CD57+ T cells (not recorded which) from PBMCs. Receptors were obtained from a human donor in good health, serving as a control.

This clonotype was counted many times. The V gene is TRBV6-1, the J gene TRBJ1-6; 11 bases align to TRBD1. The CDR3 runs to 14 residues. V dropped 7 bases and J dropped 10; count of bases not matched to a gene: 6. CDR1 and CDR2 (germline): MNHNS, SASEGT. The CDR3 protein is CASIEDRGRSPLHF. CDR3 nucleotide sequence: TGTGCCAGCATCGAGGACAGGGGGCGATCACCCCTCCACTTT.

About this clonotype itself: A much larger clonotype is one base distant, so this may be a read error. The chain couples TRBV9 to TRBJ2-3; D call uncertain. This CDR3 is built from 14 residues. CDR1 and CDR2 (germline): SGDLS, YYNGEE. CDR3 sequence reads: CARSVESSTDTQYF. As DNA, the CDR3 is TGTGCCCGCAGCGTAGAGTCAAGCACAGATACGCAGTATTTT. Supplemented by reference TRBV9 and TRBJ2-3, the full variable domain reads DSGVTQTPKHLITATGQRVTLRCSPRSGDLSVYWYQQSLDQGLQFLIQYYNGEERAKGNILERFSAQQFPDLHSELNLSSLELGDSALYFCARSVESSTDTQYFGPGTRLTVL.

As to this clonotype: Possible read error: a much larger clone is one base away. For the CDR3, the DNA is TGTGCCAGCACCTCAGGACAGGGAAGGAGTCAGCCCCAGCATTTT. Translation: CASTSGQGRSQPQHF. J is TRBJ1-5 and V is TRBV12-3 or TRBV12-4, with 8 bases matching TRBD1. The CDR3 runs 15 residues. Germline trimming cut 7 bases from V and 6 bases from J; bases unmatched to any gene: 11.

This rearrangement joins TRBV30 to TRBJ2-1; 10 bases align to TRBD1. The junction had 2 bases not matched to a gene; V was cut back by 0 bases and J by 3 bases. The germline gives CDR1 GTSNPN, CDR2 SVGIG (reference sequence). CDR3 size: 15 residues. CDR3 nucleotides: TGTGCCTGGAGTGTACGGGACAGGGGCTACAATGAGCAGTTCTTC. This translates into CAWSVRDRGYNEQFF.

There are many counts of this clonotype. This sequence joins TRBV24-1 and TRBJ2-1; D may be TRBD2 (6 bases). Germline-derived CDR1 and CDR2 are KGHDR and SFDVKD. Trimming pared 0 bases from V and 12 bases from J, leaving 26 bases between. The CDR3 is 18 residues long. The CDR3 nucleotides read TGTGCCACCAGTGATTTGAACCGCGACGTGGCGGGACCCCACGGGCAGTTCTTC. Translation gives CATSDLNRDVAGPHGQFF.

V usage is TRBV10-3 and J usage is TRBJ2-5; D unresolved. From germline, CDR1 is ENHRY and CDR2 SYGVKD. Trimming stripped 5 bases from V and 5 bases from J, with 12 bases between. The CDR3 runs 13 residues. This chain's CDR3 is CAISPDVGETQYF. The CDR3 DNA reads as TGTGCCATCAGTCCGGACGTTGGGGAGACCCAGTACTTC.

This clonotype was observed many times. The chain joins TRBV15 to TRBJ2-7; perhaps D is TRBD1 or TRBD2 (5 bases each). This CDR3 comprises 20 residues. The germline V gene has CDR1 LNHNV and CDR2 YYDKDF (reference sequence). Trimming left V 2 bases short and J 3 bases short, with 29 bases between. CDR3 residues: CATSRKLGLAGTSGLYEQYF. CDR3 bases: TGTGCCACCAGCAGAAAACTCGGGCTAGCCGGGACCAGTGGGCTCTACGAGCAGTACTTC.

This sequence joins TRBV11-2 and TRBJ1-1; 8 bases line up with TRBD1. This CDR3 region has 16 residues. Germline V gene data show CDR1 as SGHAT and CDR2 as FQNNGV. The V segment lost 4 bases and the J segment 0 bases; nucleotides outside the gene matches: 7. The CDR3 region is CASSSLQGGMNTEAFF. The DNA of the CDR3 is TGTGCCAGCAGCTCATTACAGGGGGGGATGAACACTGAAGCTTTCTTT.

As regards this clonotype: This could be a read error, since a much larger clone is one nucleotide away. The chain links TRBV5-1 to TRBJ2-7, with 9 bases lining up with TRBD1. The CDR3 covers 15 residues. The V segment lost 1 base and the J segment 4 bases; nucleotides outside the gene matches: 6. Germline V gene sequence: CDR1 SGHRS, CDR2 YFSETQ. The CDR3 reads CASSLIWDREYEQYF. The CDR3 DNA reads as TGCGCCAGCAGCTTGATCTGGGACAGGGAATACGAGCAGTACTTC.

This clonotype was seen a few times. It is likely a read error, because the conserved phenylalanine at the end of the CDR3 is missing. V usage is TRBV20-1 and J usage is TRBJ1-1; a weak D match, TRBD1 (5 bases). Germline V gene lookup returns CDR1 DFQATT and CDR2 SNEGSKA (reference sequence). V shed 0 bases and J shed 0 bases, with 11 bases lying between them. The CDR3 loop spans 15 amino acids. As DNA, the CDR3 is TGCAGTGCTAGAGATCCGGGGGTGATGAACACTGAAGCTTTCTCT. It encodes CSARDPGVMNTEAFS.

Remarks on this clonotype: The conserved final phenylalanine or tryptophan is absent from the CDR3, which likely points to a read error. The DNA is omitted, as the CDR3 cannot be located on it reliably, and the CDR3 follows TCRdb's listing. This sequence joins TRBV12-3 or TRBV12-4 and TRBJ1-3. The CDR3 totals 11 residues, both ends included. CDR3 residues: CASSEGLAGST.

This clonotype was seen only once. The J gene is TRBJ2-7, the V gene TRBV2; D possibly uses TRBD1 or TRBD2 (6 bases each). The V and J ends lost 8 bases and 4 bases respectively, with 12 bases between them. The V gene's germline CDR1 is SNHLY and CDR2 FYNNEI. CDR3 length equals 12 residues. As DNA, the CDR3 is TGTGCCAGCGAGGGGGGAATATACGAGCAGTACTTC. Translating gives CASEGGIYEQYF.

Details on this clonotype: Likely a read error: the CDR3 ends without its conserved phenylalanine or tryptophan. Because the CDR3's place on the DNA is in doubt, the DNA is left out and the CDR3 is given as listed by TCRdb. This chain uses TRBV2 with TRBJ2-5. Counting both end residues, the CDR3 totals 8 amino acids. Per germline, CDR1 SNHLY and CDR2 FYNNEI. The CDR3 reads CASSAPYT.

This clonotype has a handful of counts. The rearrangement joins TRBV5-1 to TRBJ1-1; no definite D call. Trimming took off 4 bases at V and 1 base at J, with 17 bases between the two ends. Germline V CDR1 and CDR2: SGHRS, YFSETQ. This CDR3 is built from 16 residues. CDR3 residues: CASSAGVPDGNTEAFF. The CDR3 nucleotides are TGCGCCAGCAGCGCAGGAGTCCCGGACGGGAACACTGAAGCTTTCTTT.

This clonotype was seen once. A much larger clone differs from this one at a single base, so this may be a read error. The chain combines TRBV13 with TRBJ1-6; 7 positions agree with TRBD1. The CDR3 contains 14 residues. Germline V gene lookup returns CDR1 PRHDT and CDR2 FYEKMQ (reference sequence). The chain's CDR3 is CASSRQGINPPPHF. Here the CDR3 DNA reads TGTGCCAGCAGCCGACAGGGAATTAACCCACCCCCCCACTTT.

The chain joins TRBV2 to TRBJ1-2, with D unclear. V was cut by 4 bases and J by 2 bases, with 14 bases left in between. The CDR3 sequence is 15 residues long. Germline V lookup: CDR1 SNHLY, CDR2 FYNNEI. CDR3: CASSGMTSANYGYTF. The CDR3 bases are TGTGCCAGCAGTGGGATGACAAGCGCCAACTATGGCTACACCTTC.

The V gene is TRBV4-1, the J gene TRBJ1-2, with D perhaps matching TRBD1 (5 bases). The length of the CDR3 is 16 residues. Trimming cost V 3 bases and J 7 bases, with 21 bases left between them. The germline gives CDR1 MGHRA, CDR2 YSYEKL. The DNA of the CDR3 is TGCGCCAGCAGCCAGCCCCACAGGCTTATGTCGGGTGGCTACACCTTC. It translates to CASSQPHRLMSGGYTF.

The sample holds many counts of this clonotype. This chain joins TRBV4-2 and TRBJ1-2, with 8 bases lining up with TRBD1. Germline V gene lookup returns CDR1 LGHNA and CDR2 YNFKEQ. This CDR3 region has 15 residues. The J segment lost 5 bases and the V segment lost 4 bases, leaving 9 bases of the junction unmatched. CDR3 coding DNA: TGTGCCAGCAGCCCCGTCGATGGACAGGGATATGGCTACACCTTC. It specifies CASSPVDGQGYGYTF.

This clonotype occurred many times. This chain links TRBV19 with TRBJ2-5; D possibly uses TRBD1 or TRBD2 (6 bases each). V dropped 7 bases and J dropped 4 bases, with 22 bases sitting between them. This CDR3 region has 16 residues. From germline, CDR1 is LNHDA and CDR2 SQIVND (reference sequence). The CDR3 sequence is CASINTGAKGRETQYF. The DNA for the CDR3 is TGTGCCAGTATCAATACGGGGGCCAAGGGTCGAGAGACCCAGTACTTC.